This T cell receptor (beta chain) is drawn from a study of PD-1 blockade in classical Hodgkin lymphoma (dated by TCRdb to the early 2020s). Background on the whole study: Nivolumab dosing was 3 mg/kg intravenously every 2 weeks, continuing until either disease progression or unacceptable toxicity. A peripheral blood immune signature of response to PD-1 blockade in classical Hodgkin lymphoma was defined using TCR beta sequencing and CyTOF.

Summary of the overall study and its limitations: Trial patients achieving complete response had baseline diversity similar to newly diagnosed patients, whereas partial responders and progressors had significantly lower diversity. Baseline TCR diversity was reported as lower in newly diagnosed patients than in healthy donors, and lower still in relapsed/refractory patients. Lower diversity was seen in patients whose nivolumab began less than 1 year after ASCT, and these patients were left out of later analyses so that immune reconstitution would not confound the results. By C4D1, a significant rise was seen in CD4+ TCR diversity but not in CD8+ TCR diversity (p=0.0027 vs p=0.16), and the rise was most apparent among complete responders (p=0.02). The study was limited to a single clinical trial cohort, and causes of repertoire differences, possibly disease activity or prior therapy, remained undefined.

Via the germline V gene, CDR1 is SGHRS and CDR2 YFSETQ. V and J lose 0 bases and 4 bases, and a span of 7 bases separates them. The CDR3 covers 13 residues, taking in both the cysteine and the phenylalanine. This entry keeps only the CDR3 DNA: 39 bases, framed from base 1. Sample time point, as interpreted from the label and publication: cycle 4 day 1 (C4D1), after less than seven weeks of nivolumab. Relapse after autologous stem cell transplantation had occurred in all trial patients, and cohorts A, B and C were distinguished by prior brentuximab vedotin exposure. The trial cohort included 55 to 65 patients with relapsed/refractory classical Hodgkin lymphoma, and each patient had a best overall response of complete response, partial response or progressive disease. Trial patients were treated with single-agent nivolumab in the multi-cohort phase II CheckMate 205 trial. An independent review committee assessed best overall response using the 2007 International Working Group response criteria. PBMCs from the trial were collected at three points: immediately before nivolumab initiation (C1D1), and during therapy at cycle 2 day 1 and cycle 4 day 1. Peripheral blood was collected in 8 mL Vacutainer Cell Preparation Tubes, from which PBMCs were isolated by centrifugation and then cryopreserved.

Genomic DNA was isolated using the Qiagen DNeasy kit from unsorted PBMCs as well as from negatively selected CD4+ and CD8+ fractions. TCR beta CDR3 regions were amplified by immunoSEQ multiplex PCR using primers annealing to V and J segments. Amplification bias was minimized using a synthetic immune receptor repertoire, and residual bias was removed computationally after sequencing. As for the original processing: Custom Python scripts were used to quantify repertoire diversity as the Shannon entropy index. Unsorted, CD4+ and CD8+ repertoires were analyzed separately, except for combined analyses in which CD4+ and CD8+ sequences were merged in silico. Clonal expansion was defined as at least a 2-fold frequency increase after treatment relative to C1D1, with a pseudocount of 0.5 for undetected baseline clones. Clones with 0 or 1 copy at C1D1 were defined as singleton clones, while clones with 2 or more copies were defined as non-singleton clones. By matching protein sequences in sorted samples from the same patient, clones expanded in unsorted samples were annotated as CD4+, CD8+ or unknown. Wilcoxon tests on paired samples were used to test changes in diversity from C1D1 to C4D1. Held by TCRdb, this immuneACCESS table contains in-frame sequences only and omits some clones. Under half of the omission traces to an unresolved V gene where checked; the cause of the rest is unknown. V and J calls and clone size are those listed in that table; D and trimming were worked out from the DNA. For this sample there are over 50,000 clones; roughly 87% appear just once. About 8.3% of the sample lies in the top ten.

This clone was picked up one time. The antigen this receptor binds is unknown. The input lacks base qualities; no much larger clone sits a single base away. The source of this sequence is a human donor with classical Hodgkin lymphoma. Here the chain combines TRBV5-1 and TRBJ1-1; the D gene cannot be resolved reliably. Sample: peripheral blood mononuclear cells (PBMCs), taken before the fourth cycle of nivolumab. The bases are TGCGCCAGCAGCTTGGAGGGAGGCACTGAAGCTTTCTTT. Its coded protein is CASSLEGGTEAFF.